The 12 T cell receptor beta chains listed next were all sequenced from one sample in a study of response to subunit inactivated influenza vaccine. TCRdb reanalysed the RT-PCR reads using MiXCR and keeps one entry per CDR3 protein. Of about 180,000 distinct CDR3 sequences in the sample, about 9.3% were seen once. The sample was non-naive T cells sorted from PBMCs, taken on the day of vaccination. The receptor source for this set is a middle-aged man who received an inactivated influenza vaccine.

This clonotype came up a few times. The genes are TRBV7-2 and TRBJ1-1, with 8 bases lining up with TRBD1. Germline V gene sequence: CDR1 SGHTA, CDR2 FQGNSA. This CDR3 contains 16 residues. V gave up 5 bases and J gave up 5 bases; unmatched junction bases: 13. CDR3 region: CASSNTGGLRRTEAFF. The DNA of the CDR3 is TGTGCCAGCAGCAATACAGGGGGTCTTCGGAGAACTGAAGCTTTCTTT.

The gene calls are TRBV20-1 and TRBJ2-5; maybe TRBD1 (6 bases). V was shortened by 3 bases and J by 4 bases, with 15 bases between the two germline ends. The CDR3 consists of 14 residues. Germline loops: CDR1 DFQATT, CDR2 SNEGSKA (reference sequence). In nucleotides, the CDR3 is TGCAGTGCTAGGGGGGCCGGGGTCTTAGAGACCCAGTACTTC. Translation gives CSARGAGVLETQYF.

The chain couples TRBV12-3 or TRBV12-4 to TRBJ2-1; TRBD1 aligns across 8 bases. The V gene end was trimmed by 0 bases and the J gene end by 7 bases; junction bases not matched to a gene: 11. This CDR3 is built from 17 residues. The CDR3 DNA sequence: TGTGCCAGCAGTTTAGCGCCCCCCAGGGGGCCACCTAATGAGCAGTTCTTC. Its protein product is CASSLAPPRGPPNEQFF.

This clonotype has at least ten counts. This rearrangement joins TRBV5-1 to TRBJ2-5, with 9 bases lining up with TRBD1. Germline CDR1 reads SGHRS; CDR2 reads YFSETQ. This CDR3 contains 15 residues. V lost 3 bases, J lost 1 base, and 4 bases stayed unmatched. The CDR3 reads CASSSGTGFQETQYF. DNA for the CDR3: TGCGCCAGCAGCTCCGGGACAGGGTTCCAAGAGACCCAGTACTTC.

This clonotype was recorded at least ten times. The chain links TRBV6-5 to TRBJ1-3; D is ambiguous. This CDR3 spans 11 amino acids. In germline, CDR1 is MNHEY, CDR2 SVGAGI. V was clipped by 6 bases and J by 3 bases, with 3 bases between them. The CDR3 sequence is CASRIGNTIYF. CDR3 DNA sequence: TGTGCCAGCAGAATTGGAAACACCATATATTTT.

The sample holds many counts of this clonotype. The genes are TRBV28 and TRBJ2-7, with D possibly TRBD1 on 6 matching bases. Germline loops: CDR1 MDHEN, CDR2 SYDVKM. The V end lost 4 bases, the J end lost 0 bases, and 10 bases lay between the germline ends. This CDR3 has 14 residues. This CDR3 reads CASSSGDISYEQYF. For the CDR3, the DNA is TGTGCCAGCAGTTCAGGGGACATCTCCTACGAGCAGTACTTC.

The count of this clonotype is one. It may be a read error: a sequence one base away is much more abundant. The chain joins TRBV18 to TRBJ1-4; D unclear. The CDR3 is made up of 14 amino acids. In germline, CDR1 is KGHSH, CDR2 LQKENI. The chain's CDR3 is CASSPRDTNEELFF. DNA of the CDR3: TGTGCCAGCTCACCAAGGGATACTAATGAAGAACTGTTTTTT.

This chain connects TRBV28 to TRBJ2-3; 10 bases fit TRBD2. Trimming cost V 6 bases and J 2 bases; bases outside gene matches: 8. The CDR3 is made up of 16 amino acids. The germline V gene has CDR1 MDHEN and CDR2 SYDVKM. The CDR3 sequence: CASRTQRGGPTDTQYF. The DNA for the CDR3 is TGTGCCAGCAGGACCCAGCGGGGGGGCCCCACAGATACGCAGTATTTT.

In this sample, this clonotype turned up a few times. CDR3 in amino acids: CASSYSVYEQYF. The CDR3 DNA is TGTGCCAGCAGTTACTCCGTCTACGAGCAGTACTTC. The chain employs TRBV6-6 and TRBJ2-7; D is unresolved. This CDR3 comprises 12 residues. Germline values: CDR1 MNHNY, CDR2 SVGAGI (reference sequence). V was cut by 0 bases and J by 3 bases, with 3 bases left in between.

This clonotype showed up just a few times. The V and J genes are TRBV28 and TRBJ2-7; maybe TRBD2 (6 bases). V was pared by 6 bases and J by 3 bases, with 15 bases between. Germline CDR1 MDHEN, CDR2 SYDVKM. The CDR3 loop spans 14 amino acids. Written as DNA, the CDR3 is TGTGCCAGCAGCCAGCACGCGGGGAGCTACGAGCAGTACTTC. This sequence encodes CASSQHAGSYEQYF.

The table lists this clonotype with a few counts. The chain joins TRBV28 to TRBJ2-3, with TRBD2 identical over 7 bases. V was clipped by 3 bases and J by 8 bases; unmatched bases: 11. CDR1 MDHEN and CDR2 SYDVKM come from the germline V gene. There are 15 residues in the CDR3. The CDR3 here is CASSFRIGTMVTQYF. The CDR3 region has the DNA TGTGCCAGCAGTTTCCGAATCGGGACTATGGTTACGCAGTATTTT.

This clonotype has only a few counts. V gene TRBV30 combines with J gene TRBJ2-7, with 7 bases matching TRBD1. Germline CDR1 GTSNPN, CDR2 SVGIG (reference sequence). The CDR3 runs 12 residues. V lost 2 bases and J lost 6; bases outside the gene matches: 4. CDR3 region: CAWSRGQIEQYF. CDR3 sequence (DNA): TGTGCCTGGAGTAGGGGGCAAATCGAGCAGTACTTC.